This TCR beta chain appears in the sequencing data of a study of blood T cell repertoires in COVID-19. Looking at the study overall: COVID-19 samples collected from the United States, Italy and Spain covered acute and convalescent phases. Sources were T cells, B-cell-depleted T cells, or PBMCs; the material itself was cDNA or gDNA.

Original analysis: Amplification from reference gene primers served as the basis for estimated nucleated cell counts. The repertoire was sequenced with immunoSEQ multiplex PCR; TCRdb's copy has only in-frame clones and lacks some. D and trimming come from the DNA, and the V and J calls and clone size come from that table. The sample records approximately 210,000 clones, around four fifths being singletons. Germline CDR1 and CDR2: LGHDT and YNNKEL (reference sequence). This CDR3 spans 17 amino acids. V shed 0 bases and J 5 bases; nucleotides not matched to a gene: 8. This clone showed up many times. The material sequenced was peripheral blood. The chain couples TRBV3-1 (or the pseudogene TRBV3-2) to TRBJ2-3; 10 nucleotides match TRBD1. The sequence was obtained from a young man with active or convalescent COVID-19. CDR3 sequence (DNA): TGTGCCAGCAGCCAAGACAAAAGGACAGGGGGTCGAGATACGCAGTATTTT. Its protein product is CASSQDKRTGGRDTQYF.